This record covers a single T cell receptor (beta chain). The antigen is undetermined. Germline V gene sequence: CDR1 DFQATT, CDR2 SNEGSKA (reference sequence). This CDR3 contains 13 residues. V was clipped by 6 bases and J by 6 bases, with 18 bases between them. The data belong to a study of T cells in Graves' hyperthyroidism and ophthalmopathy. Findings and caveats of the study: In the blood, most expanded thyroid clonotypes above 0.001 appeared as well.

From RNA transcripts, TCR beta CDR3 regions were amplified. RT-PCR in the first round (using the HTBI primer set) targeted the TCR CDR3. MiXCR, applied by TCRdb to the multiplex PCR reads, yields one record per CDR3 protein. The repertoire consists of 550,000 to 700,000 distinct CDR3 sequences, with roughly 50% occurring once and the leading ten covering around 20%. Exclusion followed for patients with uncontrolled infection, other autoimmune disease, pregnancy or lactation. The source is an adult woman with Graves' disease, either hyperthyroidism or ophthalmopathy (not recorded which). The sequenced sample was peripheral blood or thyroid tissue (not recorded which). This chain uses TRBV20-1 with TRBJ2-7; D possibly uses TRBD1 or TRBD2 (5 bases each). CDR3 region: CSAPGTSSLEQYF. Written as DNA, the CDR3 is TGCAGTGCCCCCGGGACCAGCTCCCTCGAGCAGTACTTC.